This TCR beta chain originates from a study of cytomegalovirus exposure and HLA in healthy donors. Study-wide background: As released early, the data held approximately 80 million unique TCRs from HLA-typed donors.

As regards this clone: Its antigen is unidentified.

Primers included in the PCR were 60 Vbeta and 13 Jbeta primers. This table comes from immunoSEQ multiplex PCR, and its TCRdb copy is limited to in-frame clones, with some not included. The sample yields 200,000 to 250,000 clones, approximately 78% seen once. All the people who gave samples were healthy bone marrow donors. General observations from the study: Later genetic work tied a missense DCLRE1C variant to beta-chain V and J trimming.

The CDR3 has 16 residues. V gave up 6 bases and J gave up 6 bases, with 23 bases separating them. The germline V gene encodes CDR1 WNHNN and CDR2 SYGVQD (reference sequence). V usage is TRBV10-1 and J usage is TRBJ1-2, with D possibly TRBD1 on 6 matching bases. Sample: PBMCs. The TCR sequence derives from a woman between 35 and 50 years old in good health and CMV-seronegative. The CDR3 loop reads CASRLMEDSALHGYTF. For the CDR3, the DNA is TGCGCCAGCAGGCTTATGGAGGACAGCGCCCTTCATGGCTACACCTTC.